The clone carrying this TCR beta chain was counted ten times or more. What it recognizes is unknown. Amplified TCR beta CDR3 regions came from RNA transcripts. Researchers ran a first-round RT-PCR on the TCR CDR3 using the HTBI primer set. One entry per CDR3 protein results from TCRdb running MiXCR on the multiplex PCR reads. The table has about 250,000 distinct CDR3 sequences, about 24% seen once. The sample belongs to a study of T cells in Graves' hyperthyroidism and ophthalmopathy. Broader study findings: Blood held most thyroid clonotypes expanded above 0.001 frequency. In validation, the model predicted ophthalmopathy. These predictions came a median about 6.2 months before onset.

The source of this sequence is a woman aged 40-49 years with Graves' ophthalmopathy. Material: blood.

CDR3 protein: CASSPHDQSYEQYF. The DNA for the CDR3 is TGTGCCAGCAGCCCGCATGACCAGTCCTACGAGCAGTACTTC. The chain employs TRBV28 and TRBJ2-7, with no clear D. V gave up 6 bases and J gave up 1 base, with 13 bases separating them. This CDR3 comprises 14 residues. Germline values: CDR1 MDHEN, CDR2 SYDVKM.